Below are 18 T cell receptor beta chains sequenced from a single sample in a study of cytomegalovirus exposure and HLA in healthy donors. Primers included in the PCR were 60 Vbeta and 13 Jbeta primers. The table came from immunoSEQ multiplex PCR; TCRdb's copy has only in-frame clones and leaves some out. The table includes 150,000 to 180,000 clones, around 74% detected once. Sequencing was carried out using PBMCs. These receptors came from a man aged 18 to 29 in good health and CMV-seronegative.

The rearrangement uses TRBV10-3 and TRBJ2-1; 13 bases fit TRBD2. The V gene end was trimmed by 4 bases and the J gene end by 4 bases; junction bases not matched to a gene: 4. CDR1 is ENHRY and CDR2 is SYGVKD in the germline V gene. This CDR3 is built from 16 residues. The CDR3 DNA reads TGTGCCATCAGTGGGCCGGGACTAGCGGGGTACAATGAGCAGTTCTTC. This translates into CAISGPGLAGYNEQFF.

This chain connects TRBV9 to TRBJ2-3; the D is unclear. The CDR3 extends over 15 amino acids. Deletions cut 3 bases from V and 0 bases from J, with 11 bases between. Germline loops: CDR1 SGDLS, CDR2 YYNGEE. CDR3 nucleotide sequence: TGTGCCAGCAGCGAGCTTAGTCCGAGCACAGATACGCAGTATTTT. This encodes CASSELSPSTDTQYF.

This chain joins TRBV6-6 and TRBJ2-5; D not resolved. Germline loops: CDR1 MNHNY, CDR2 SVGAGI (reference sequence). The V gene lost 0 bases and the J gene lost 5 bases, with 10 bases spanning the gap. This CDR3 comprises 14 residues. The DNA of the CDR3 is TGTGCCAGCAGTTACTCTAGACTTTCTGAGACCCAGTACTTC. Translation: CASSYSRLSETQYF.

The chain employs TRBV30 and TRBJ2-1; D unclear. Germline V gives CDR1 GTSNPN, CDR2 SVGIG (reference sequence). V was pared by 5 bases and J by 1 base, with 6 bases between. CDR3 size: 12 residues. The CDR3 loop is CAWGSSYNEQFF. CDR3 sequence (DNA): TGTGCCTGGGGCTCTTCCTACAATGAGCAGTTCTTC.

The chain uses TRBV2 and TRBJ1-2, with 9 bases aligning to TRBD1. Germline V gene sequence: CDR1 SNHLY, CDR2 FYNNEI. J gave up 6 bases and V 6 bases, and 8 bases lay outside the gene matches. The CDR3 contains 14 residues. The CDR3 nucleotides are TGTGCCAGCAGCGGCGAGGGGACAGGGCATGGCTACACCTTC. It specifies CASSGEGTGHGYTF.

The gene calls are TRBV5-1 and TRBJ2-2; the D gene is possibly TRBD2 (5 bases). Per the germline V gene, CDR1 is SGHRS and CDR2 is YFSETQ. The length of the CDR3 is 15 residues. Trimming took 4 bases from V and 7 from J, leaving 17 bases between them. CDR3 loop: CASSPSLVTGGELFF. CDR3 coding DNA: TGCGCCAGCAGCCCATCACTAGTAACGGGCGGGGAGCTGTTTTTT.

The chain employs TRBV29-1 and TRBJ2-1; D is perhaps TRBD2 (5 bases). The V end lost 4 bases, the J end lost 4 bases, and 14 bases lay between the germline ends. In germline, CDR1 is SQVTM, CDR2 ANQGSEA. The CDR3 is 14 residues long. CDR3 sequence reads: CSVANPGVYNEQFF. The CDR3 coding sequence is TGCAGCGTTGCCAACCCCGGGGTGTACAATGAGCAGTTCTTC.

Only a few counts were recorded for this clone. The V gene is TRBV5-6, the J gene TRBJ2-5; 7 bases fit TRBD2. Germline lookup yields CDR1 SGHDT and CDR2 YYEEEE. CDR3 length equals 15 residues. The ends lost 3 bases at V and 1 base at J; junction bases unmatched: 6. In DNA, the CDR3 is TGTGCCAGCAGCTGGGAGGGGAGCGGCCAAGAGACCCAGTACTTC. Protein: CASSWEGSGQETQYF.

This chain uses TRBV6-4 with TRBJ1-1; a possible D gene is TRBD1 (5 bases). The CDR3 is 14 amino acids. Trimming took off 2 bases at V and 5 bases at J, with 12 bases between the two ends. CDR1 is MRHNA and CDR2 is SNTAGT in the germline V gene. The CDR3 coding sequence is TGTGCCAGCAGTGACCGGGGGGGAGAAACTGAAGCTTTCTTT. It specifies CASSDRGGETEAFF.

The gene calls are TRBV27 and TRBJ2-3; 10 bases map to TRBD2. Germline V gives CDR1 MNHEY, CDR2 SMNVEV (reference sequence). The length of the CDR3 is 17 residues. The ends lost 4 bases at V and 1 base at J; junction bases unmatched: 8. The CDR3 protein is CASSSSGRWGGTDTQYF. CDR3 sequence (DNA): TGTGCCAGCAGTTCTAGCGGGAGATGGGGGGGCACAGATACGCAGTATTTT.

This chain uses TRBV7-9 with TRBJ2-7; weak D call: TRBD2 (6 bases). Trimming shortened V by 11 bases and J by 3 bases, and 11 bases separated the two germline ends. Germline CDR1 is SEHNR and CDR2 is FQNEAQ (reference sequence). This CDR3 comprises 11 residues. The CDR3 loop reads CAYDGGYEQYF. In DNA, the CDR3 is TGTGCCTACGACGGGGGCTACGAGCAGTACTTC. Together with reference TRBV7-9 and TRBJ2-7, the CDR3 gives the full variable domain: DTGVSQNPRHKITKRGQNVTFRCDPISEHNRLYWYRQTLGQGPEFLTYFQNEAQLEKSRLLSDRFSAERPKGSFSTLEIQRTEQGDSAMYLCAYDGGYEQYFGPGTRLTVT.

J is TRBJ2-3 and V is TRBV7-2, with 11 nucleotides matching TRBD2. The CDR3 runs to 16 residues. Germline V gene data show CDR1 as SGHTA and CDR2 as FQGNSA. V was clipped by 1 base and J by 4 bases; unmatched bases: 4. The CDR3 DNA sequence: TGTGCCAGCAGCTTAGTAGCGGGAGGGCGCCCAGATACGCAGTATTTT. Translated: CASSLVAGGRPDTQYF.

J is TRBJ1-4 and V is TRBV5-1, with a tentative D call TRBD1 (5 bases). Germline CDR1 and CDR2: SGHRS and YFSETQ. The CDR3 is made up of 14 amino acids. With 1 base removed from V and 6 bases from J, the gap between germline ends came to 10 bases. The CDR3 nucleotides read TGCGCCAGCAGCTTGCAATGGGGGGATGAAAAACTGTTTTTT. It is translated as CASSLQWGDEKLFF.

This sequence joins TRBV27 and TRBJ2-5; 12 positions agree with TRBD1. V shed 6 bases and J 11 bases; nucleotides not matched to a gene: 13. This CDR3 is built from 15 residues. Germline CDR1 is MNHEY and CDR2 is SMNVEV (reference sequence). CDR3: CASSPSGTGGPEQYF. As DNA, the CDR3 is TGTGCCAGCAGCCCCTCAGGGACAGGGGGCCCAGAGCAGTACTTC.

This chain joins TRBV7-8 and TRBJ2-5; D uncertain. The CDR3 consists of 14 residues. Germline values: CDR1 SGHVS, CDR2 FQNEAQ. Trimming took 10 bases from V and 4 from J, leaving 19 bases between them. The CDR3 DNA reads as TGTGCCACCGACCCCCAAGGCGGTGGAGAGACCCAGTACTTC. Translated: CATDPQGGGETQYF.

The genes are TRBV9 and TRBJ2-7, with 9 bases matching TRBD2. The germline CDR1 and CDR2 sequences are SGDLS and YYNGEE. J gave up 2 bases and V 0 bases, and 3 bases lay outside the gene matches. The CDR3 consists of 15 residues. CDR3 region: CASSVGGGAAYEQYF. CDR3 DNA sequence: TGTGCCAGCAGCGTAGGCGGGGGGGCCGCCTACGAGCAGTACTTC.

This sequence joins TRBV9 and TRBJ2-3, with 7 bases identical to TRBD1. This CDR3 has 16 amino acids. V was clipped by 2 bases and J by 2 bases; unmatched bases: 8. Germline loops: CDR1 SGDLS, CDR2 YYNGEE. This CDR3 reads CASSVEGAPSTDTQYF. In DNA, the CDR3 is TGTGCCAGCAGCGTCGAGGGGGCCCCTTCCACAGATACGCAGTATTTT.

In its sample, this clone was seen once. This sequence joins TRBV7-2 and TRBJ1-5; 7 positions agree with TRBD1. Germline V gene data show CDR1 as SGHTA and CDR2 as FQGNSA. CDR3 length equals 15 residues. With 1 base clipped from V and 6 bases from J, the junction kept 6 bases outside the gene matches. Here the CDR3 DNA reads TGTGCCAGCAGCTTAGTTTCAGGGGGTGGTCAGCCCCAGCATTTT. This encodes CASSLVSGGGQPQHF. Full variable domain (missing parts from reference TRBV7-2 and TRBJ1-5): GAGVSQSPSNKVTEKGKDVELRCDPISGHTALYWYRQSLGQGLEFLIYFQGNSAPDKSGLPSDRFSAERTGGSVSTLTIQRTQQEDSAVYLCASSLVSGGGQPQHFGDGTRLSIL.